A single sample gave rise to the 21 T cell receptor beta chains below, sequenced in a study of T cell responses to AZD1222 COVID-19 vaccine. TCRdb's copy holds only in-frame clones and misses some; the assay was immunoSEQ multiplex PCR. This table holds roughly 150,000 clones, around 93% found once. This material consisted of peripheral blood, taken on day 0 of AZD1222 vaccination. Receptors were obtained from an adult in good health.

CDR3: CAISNDSLKQETQYF. The CDR3, as DNA: TGTGCCATCAGCAATGACTCTCTCAAACAAGAGACCCAGTACTTC. The rearrangement links TRBV10-3 to TRBJ2-5, with D uncertain. The germline V and J ends were trimmed by 6 bases and 2 bases, with 16 bases remaining between them. CDR3 length: 15 amino acids. CDR1 and CDR2 from the germline V gene are ENHRY and SYGVKD.

This chain links TRBV9 with TRBJ2-1; perhaps TRBD2 as D (5 bases). This CDR3 is built from 15 residues. V lost 0 bases and J 1 base, leaving 8 bases between the germline ends. Germline V gene sequence: CDR1 SGDLS, CDR2 YYNGEE. CDR3 sequence reads: CASSVGLASYNEQFF. CDR3 coding DNA: TGTGCCAGCAGCGTAGGGCTAGCTTCCTACAATGAGCAGTTCTTC.

This chain joins TRBV7-2 and TRBJ2-1; 8 bases align to TRBD2. The V segment lost 2 bases and the J segment 6 bases; nucleotides outside the gene matches: 6. CDR1 is SGHTA and CDR2 is FQGNSA in the germline V gene. CDR3 length: 15 amino acids. Written as DNA, the CDR3 is TGTGCCAGCAGCTTAAGGTCTAGCGGGCTCAATGAGCAGTTCTTC. It codes for CASSLRSSGLNEQFF.

The chain is built from TRBV3-1 (or the pseudogene TRBV3-2) and TRBJ1-6; no reliable D call. The CDR3 runs to 16 residues. In germline, CDR1 is LGHDT, CDR2 YNNKEL (reference sequence). Trimming stripped 4 bases from V and 7 bases from J, with 17 bases between. CDR3 bases: TGTGCCAGCAGCCTCCGATGGACGGTCGAGAATTCACCCCTCCACTTT. It translates to CASSLRWTVENSPLHF.

V usage is TRBV9 and J usage is TRBJ2-7; TRBD2 matches 14 bases. With 4 bases clipped from V and 0 bases from J, the junction kept 9 bases outside the gene matches. The CDR3 covers 18 residues. Germline CDR1 reads SGDLS; CDR2 reads YYNGEE. CDR3 in amino acids: CASSPGTSGSPASYEQYF. CDR3 nucleotides: TGTGCCAGCAGCCCCGGGACTAGCGGGAGTCCGGCCTCCTACGAGCAGTACTTC.

The J gene is TRBJ1-3, the V gene TRBV28, with TRBD1 as a possible D gene (6 bases). Trimming cost V 5 bases and J 0 bases, with 17 bases left between them. The CDR3 has 17 residues. The germline V gene encodes CDR1 MDHEN and CDR2 SYDVKM. CDR3 bases: TGTGCCAGCAGTCGGACAAACAGGGCTTACTCTGGAAACACCATATATTTT. As protein: CASSRTNRAYSGNTIYF.

This clone was detected once. V usage is TRBV4-2 and J usage is TRBJ1-2; D is possibly TRBD1 (5 bases). Germline loops: CDR1 LGHNA, CDR2 YNFKEQ. V was clipped by 5 bases and J by 2 bases, with 15 bases between them. The CDR3 covers 15 residues. CDR3 protein: CASSTVGGVNYGYTF. The CDR3 coding sequence is TGTGCCAGCAGCACTGTGGGAGGGGTAAACTATGGCTACACCTTC.

The V gene is TRBV29-1, the J gene TRBJ1-2; D gene uncertain. V was pared by 1 base and J by 10 bases, with 10 bases between. Germline V CDR1 and CDR2: SQVTM, ANQGSEA. This CDR3 comprises 11 residues. Here the CDR3 reads CSVEVSMIYTF. The CDR3 nucleotides read TGCAGCGTTGAAGTCAGCATGATCTACACCTTC.

The chain employs TRBV7-9 and TRBJ2-7; 7 nucleotides align to TRBD2. V lost 8 bases, J lost 1 base, and 2 bases stayed unmatched. Germline CDR1 is SEHNR and CDR2 is FQNEAQ (reference sequence). The CDR3 totals 12 residues. The CDR3 is CASRAGSYEQYF. The CDR3 DNA follows: TGTGCCAGCCGAGCGGGGTCCTACGAGCAGTACTTC.

The rearrangement uses TRBV7-2 and TRBJ2-7; D possibly corresponds to TRBD2 (5 bases). Trimming left V 1 base short and J 2 bases short, with 12 bases between. Germline values: CDR1 SGHTA, CDR2 FQGNSA. The CDR3 length is 15 residues. CDR3 bases: TGTGCCAGCAGCTTAGAGGCGGGTGCGACCTACGAGCAGTACTTC. Its translation: CASSLEAGATYEQYF.

The J gene is TRBJ1-2, the V gene TRBV6-1, with D possibly matching TRBD1 (5 bases). CDR1 is MNHNS, CDR2 SASEGT, per germline. V was trimmed by 2 bases and J by 3 bases, leaving 10 bases between them. The CDR3 is 14 residues long. CDR3 sequence: CASSEMGGDYGYTF. The CDR3 DNA follows: TGTGCCAGCAGTGAAATGGGGGGTGACTATGGCTACACCTTC.

The rearrangement uses TRBV28 and TRBJ2-7; D gene uncertain. The CDR3 covers 16 residues. V shed 8 bases and J shed 4 bases, with 24 bases lying between them. Germline CDR1 and CDR2: MDHEN and SYDVKM. The CDR3 spells CASLERTGVPAYEQYF. The CDR3 nucleotides are TGTGCCAGCCTAGAAAGGACGGGCGTACCAGCGTACGAGCAGTACTTC.

This clone was picked up one time. V gene TRBV7-8 combines with J gene TRBJ1-1; no reliable D call. Germline CDR1 SGHVS, CDR2 FQNEAQ. Between the trimmed V and J ends, which lost 3 bases and 1 base, there was a span of 12 bases. CDR3 length: 15 residues. The CDR3 bases are TGTGCCAGCAGCTTTTTTAAGGCGCCGAACACTGAAGCTTTCTTT. It translates to CASSFFKAPNTEAFF.

The chain carries TRBV11-2 and TRBJ2-4; D is unclear. Germline values: CDR1 SGHAT, CDR2 FQNNGV. CDR3 length: 18 amino acids. V lost 2 bases and J lost 0, with 17 bases in between. The CDR3 here is CASSLSPYLTLAKNIQYF. DNA of the CDR3: TGTGCCAGCAGCTTATCTCCTTATCTTACCCTAGCCAAAAACATTCAGTACTTC.

This chain uses TRBV6-1 with TRBJ2-2, with 9 bases identical to TRBD2. This CDR3 is 16 amino acids long. CDR1 is MNHNS and CDR2 is SASEGT in the germline V gene. V trimming: 4 bases; J trimming: 5 bases; junction bases outside the gene matches: 8. The CDR3 region is CASSGGSGSLTGELFF. The CDR3 DNA reads TGTGCCAGCAGTGGGGGTAGCGGGAGCTTAACCGGGGAGCTGTTTTTT.

The genes are TRBV5-1 and TRBJ2-1; TRBD2 is a possible D gene (6 bases). Germline-derived CDR1 and CDR2 are SGHRS and YFSETQ. V lost 4 bases to trimming and J lost 4 bases, with 12 bases between them. The CDR3 contains 14 residues. The CDR3 nucleotides are TGCGCCAGCAGCGCAACCGGGGGATACAATGAGCAGTTCTTC. Its protein product is CASSATGGYNEQFF.

V usage is TRBV12-3 or TRBV12-4 and J usage is TRBJ1-1; D may be TRBD1 (5 bases). Deletions cut 8 bases from V and 4 bases from J, with 11 bases between. The CDR3 covers 12 residues. CDR3 bases: TGTGCCAGCGCTCGGGGGGGCACTGAAGCTTTCTTT. Protein product: CASARGGTEAFF.

The table lists this clone with a count of one. The V gene is TRBV21-1, the J gene TRBJ2-3; the D call TRBD2 from the table was never checked on the DNA. TRBV21-1 is a pseudogene segment. The CDR3 consists of 17 residues. Here the CDR3 DNA reads TGTGCCAGCAGCCTGCCTCGTCTCGGGGGAACCACAGATACGCAGTATTTT. The encoded protein is CASSLPRLGGTTDTQYF.

This clone was seen just once. The chain employs TRBV25-1 and TRBJ1-4; D is unclear. V was trimmed by 3 bases and J by 0 bases, leaving 17 bases between them. This CDR3 is built from 18 residues. Germline V gene lookup returns CDR1 MGHDK and CDR2 SYGVNS. The CDR3 region has the DNA TGTGCCAGCAGTGATTGGGTCAGCACCAGTGCAACTAATGAAAAACTGTTTTTT. Amino acids: CASSDWVSTSATNEKLFF.

CDR3 in DNA: TGTGCCAGCAGCTCGGATAACACCTACCTCCAGCCCCAGCATTTT. This gives the protein CASSSDNTYLQPQHF. The chain is built from TRBV5-8 and TRBJ1-5; D is unresolved. The CDR3 consists of 15 residues. Germline V gene lookup returns CDR1 SGHTS and CDR2 YDEGEE. V lost 3 bases to trimming and J lost 7 bases, with 17 bases between them.

The rearrangement joins TRBV15 to TRBJ1-5; D remains unclear. The V end lost 0 bases, the J end lost 7 bases, and 7 bases lay between the germline ends. CDR1 and CDR2 (germline): LNHNV, YYDKDF (reference sequence). The CDR3 extends over 13 amino acids. The DNA for the CDR3 is TGTGCCACCAGCAGAGACCCAGGCCAGCCCCAGCATTTT. Translating gives CATSRDPGQPQHF.